What follows are 18 T cell receptor beta chains derived from one specimen sequenced in a study of blood T cell repertoires in COVID-19. Only in-frame clones appear in the TCRdb table, and some are missing; sequencing was by immunoSEQ multiplex PCR. The data hold approximately 74,000 clones, with around four fifths observed a single time. Specimen: peripheral blood. Receptors originate from a man aged 65 to 85 with acute or convalescent COVID-19.

CDR3 amino acids: CASSPEGYRSNTGELFF. DNA of the CDR3: TGTGCCAGCTCACCGGAGGGGTACAGATCGAACACCGGGGAGCTGTTTTTT. The rearrangement uses TRBV18 and TRBJ2-2, with a weak D call TRBD2 (6 bases). The germline V gene has CDR1 KGHSH and CDR2 LQKENI. The CDR3 spans 17 residues. V was cut by 3 bases and J by 0 bases, with 14 bases left in between.

The V gene is TRBV5-1, the J gene TRBJ2-3; 12 bases are a match to TRBD2. With V trimmed by 6 bases and J by 4 bases, 9 bases remained unmatched. The CDR3 has 16 residues. Germline V gene data show CDR1 as SGHRS and CDR2 as YFSETQ. CDR3 region: CASTPGASGRADTQYF. The CDR3 DNA reads as TGCGCCAGCACCCCCGGGGCTAGCGGGAGGGCAGATACGCAGTATTTT.

The V call is TRBV19, the J call TRBJ2-5, with TRBD2 matching 7 bases. Germline CDR1 LNHDA, CDR2 SQIVND (reference sequence). V was pared by 1 base and J by 4 bases, with 6 bases of the junction left unmatched. The CDR3 extends over 15 amino acids. CDR3 protein: CASSIALALRETQYF. The CDR3 coding sequence is TGTGCCAGTAGTATAGCACTAGCGCTAAGAGAGACCCAGTACTTC.

The rearrangement links TRBV6-5 to TRBJ2-1; 10 nucleotides agree with TRBD2. This CDR3 region has 14 residues. Trimming cost V 2 bases and J 9 bases; bases outside gene matches: 4. From germline, CDR1 is MNHEY and CDR2 SVGAGI. In nucleotides, the CDR3 is TGTGCCAGCAGTTACGGGACTAGCGAGGGTGAGCAGTTCTTC. Encoded protein: CASSYGTSEGEQFF.

The chain employs TRBV5-1 and TRBJ1-1; D unclear. Trimming left V 1 base short and J 2 bases short, with 6 bases between. From germline, CDR1 is SGHRS and CDR2 YFSETQ. CDR3 length: 13 amino acids. This CDR3 is CASSLRQNTEAFF. The CDR3 DNA follows: TGCGCCAGCAGCTTGCGACAAAACACTGAAGCTTTCTTT.

This clone was observed a few times. The gene calls are TRBV5-4 and TRBJ1-4; D perhaps matches TRBD1 (5 bases). From germline, CDR1 is SGHNT and CDR2 YYREEE (reference sequence). The CDR3 covers 15 residues. Trimming removed 0 bases from V and 7 bases from J, with 13 bases in between. DNA for the CDR3: TGTGCCAGCAGCTTGGCCCCCTCTCAGGGTGAAAAACTGTTTTTT. This codes for CASSLAPSQGEKLFF. Using reference TRBV5-4 and TRBJ1-4 for the parts outside the CDR3, the full variable domain is ETGVTQSPTHLIKTRGQQVTLRCSSQSGHNTVSWYQQALGQGPQFIFQYYREEENGRGNFPPRFSGLQFPNYSSELNVNALELDDSALYLCASSLAPSQGEKLFFGSGTQLSVL.

This CDR3 reads CASSVGGQGVDEKLFF. The CDR3 DNA is TGTGCCAGCAGCGTAGGGGGACAGGGGGTAGACGAAAAACTGTTTTTT. The J gene is TRBJ1-4, the V gene TRBV9; 11 bases agree with TRBD1. From germline, CDR1 is SGDLS and CDR2 YYNGEE. Trimming took 0 bases from V and 8 from J; bases not matched to a gene: 6. The CDR3 consists of 16 residues.

There are a few counts of this clone. This chain links TRBV2 with TRBJ2-6, with 10 bases fitting TRBD2. Unmatched junction bases numbered 7, after V lost 6 bases and J lost 2 bases. This CDR3 spans 17 amino acids. Germline CDR1 and CDR2: SNHLY and FYNNEI. CDR3 DNA: TGTGCCAGCAGCGCAATCAGCGGGGGGGCTGGGGCCAACGTCCTGACTTTC. As protein: CASSAISGGAGANVLTF.

Remarks on this clone: At one end the junction does not follow the germline gene, possibly because of a read error. The CDR3 spells CASSRDNQETQYF. The CDR3 DNA is TGTGCCAGCAGCCGGGACAACCAGGAGACCCAGTACTTC. This sequence joins TRBV7-9 and TRBJ2-5; D is possibly TRBD1 (6 bases). The CDR3 is 13 residues long. CDR1 is SEHNR, CDR2 FQNEAQ, per germline (reference sequence). The variable domain in full, with the rest retrieved from reference TRBV7-9 and TRBJ2-5, is DTGVSQNPRHKITKRGQNVTFRCDPISEHNRLYWYRQTLGQGPEFLTYFQNEAQLEKSRLLSDRFSAERPKGSFSTLEIQRTEQGDSAMYLCASSRDNQETQYFGPGTRLLVL.

This chain connects TRBV29-1 to TRBJ1-5; D not certain. The germline CDR1 and CDR2 sequences are SQVTM and ANQGSEA. The CDR3 is 13 amino acids. With 7 bases removed from V and 7 bases from J, the gap between germline ends came to 17 bases. The chain's CDR3 is CSAVTVSGQPQHF. CDR3 nucleotide sequence: TGCAGCGCAGTGACGGTTTCGGGACAGCCCCAGCATTTT.

The chain is built from TRBV19 and TRBJ2-2; 7 bases map to TRBD1. In germline, CDR1 is LNHDA, CDR2 SQIVND (reference sequence). The CDR3 totals 14 residues. Losses at the gene ends were 5 bases for V and 5 bases for J; bases not matched to a gene: 5. The CDR3 nucleotides are TGTGCCAGTAGTGCGGACAGGAATACCGGGGAGCTGTTTTTT. Its translation: CASSADRNTGELFF.

This clone was seen only a few times. V usage is TRBV4-1 and J usage is TRBJ2-1, with D maybe TRBD2 (5 bases). Trimming cost V 0 bases and J 9 bases, with 12 bases left between them. CDR3 length equals 14 residues. Per the germline V gene, CDR1 is MGHRA and CDR2 is YSYEKL. The CDR3 is CASSQDTSFTEQFF. The CDR3 DNA follows: TGCGCCAGCAGCCAAGATACTAGTTTCACTGAGCAGTTCTTC.

The chain joins TRBV21-1 to TRBJ2-2; TRBD2 reflects the table's D call only, with no check against the DNA. TRBV21-1 is classified as a pseudogene. CDR3 length equals 17 residues. CDR3 loop: CASSKARTSASTGELFF. The CDR3 region has the DNA TGTGCCAGCAGCAAAGCTCGGACTAGCGCCAGCACCGGGGAGCTGTTTTTT.

V and J are TRBV29-1 and TRBJ1-5, with D unresolved. V gave up 7 bases and J gave up 5 bases, with 15 bases separating them. This CDR3 has 13 amino acids. Germline lookup yields CDR1 SQVTM and CDR2 ANQGSEA. CDR3 in amino acids: CSATDSLDQPQHF. CDR3 nucleotide sequence: TGCAGCGCCACGGACTCGCTTGATCAGCCCCAGCATTTT.

The chain employs TRBV28 and TRBJ2-5, with 14 bases that match TRBD2. Per germline, CDR1 MDHEN and CDR2 SYDVKM. This CDR3 has 17 amino acids. After removal of 2 bases from V and 2 bases from J, the junction contained 4 bases not matched to a gene. This CDR3 reads CASSLGTSGRGQETQYF. The CDR3 DNA is TGTGCCAGCAGTTTAGGGACTAGCGGGAGAGGGCAAGAGACCCAGTACTTC.

The rearrangement uses TRBV9 and TRBJ1-1; D is unresolved. The CDR3 totals 14 residues. Germline V gene data show CDR1 as SGDLS and CDR2 as YYNGEE. V was shortened by 4 bases and J by 4 bases, with 14 bases between the two germline ends. The CDR3 spells CASSPTPVGTEAFF. DNA for the CDR3: TGTGCCAGCAGCCCCACCCCGGTCGGCACTGAAGCTTTCTTT. Variable domain in full (rest from reference TRBV9 and TRBJ1-1): DSGVTQTPKHLITATGQRVTLRCSPRSGDLSVYWYQQSLDQGLQFLIQYYNGEERAKGNILERFSAQQFPDLHSELNLSSLELGDSALYFCASSPTPVGTEAFFGQGTRLTVV.

V usage is TRBV27 and J usage is TRBJ1-1; D is uncertain. There are 13 residues in the CDR3. The germline gives CDR1 MNHEY, CDR2 SMNVEV (reference sequence). Trimming removed 3 bases at V and 7 bases at J, with 12 bases between. The CDR3 sequence is CASSLGRNGEAFF. In nucleotides, the CDR3 is TGTGCCAGCAGTTTGGGCAGAAACGGTGAAGCTTTCTTT.

The chain combines TRBV5-1 with TRBJ1-2; no clear D gene. V was clipped by 0 bases and J by 0 bases, with 9 bases between them. Germline CDR1 and CDR2: SGHRS and YFSETQ. The CDR3 is made up of 15 amino acids. The CDR3 sequence: CASSLGGRSNYGYTF. The CDR3 region has the DNA TGCGCCAGCAGCTTGGGTGGCCGATCTAACTATGGCTACACCTTC.